Presented here are 30 T cell receptor beta chains from one specimen sequenced in a study of T cells in Graves' hyperthyroidism and ophthalmopathy. Using RNA transcripts as the source, TCR beta CDR3 regions were amplified. The primer set for the first-round RT-PCR of the TCR CDR3 was HTBI. TCRdb re-called the multiplex PCR reads through MiXCR, storing one row per CDR3 protein. The sample yields 250,000 to 300,000 distinct CDR3 sequences, less than 15% seen once. The sample was blood. Source of these receptors: a woman younger than 45 with Graves' hyperthyroidism that later progressed to Graves' ophthalmopathy.

Comment on this clonotype: A much larger clone differs by one base, so this may be a read error. The chain joins TRBV28 to TRBJ2-7, with TRBD2 as a possible D gene (5 bases). Germline V lookup: CDR1 MDHEN, CDR2 SYDVKM. V lost 10 bases and J lost 0, with 13 bases in between. The CDR3 covers 13 residues. This CDR3 is CAIRTSSSYEQYF. CDR3 bases: TGTGCCATCAGGACTTCCAGCTCCTACGAGCAGTACTTC.

This sequence joins TRBV20-1 and TRBJ1-2; D is possibly TRBD1 (6 bases). Trimming stripped 6 bases from V and 4 bases from J, with 9 bases between. CDR1 and CDR2 from the germline V gene are DFQATT and SNEGSKA (reference sequence). The CDR3 is made up of 11 amino acids. CDR3 in amino acids: CSALTGYGYTF. The CDR3 coding sequence is TGCAGTGCCTTGACAGGCTATGGCTACACCTTC.

V is TRBV6-1 and J is TRBJ2-7, with 11 nucleotides matching TRBD1. The CDR3 covers 16 residues. The junction had 7 bases not matched to a gene; V was cut back by 2 bases and J by 4 bases. CDR1 and CDR2 from the germline V gene are MNHNS and SASEGT. Here the CDR3 reads CASSEFWTGGRYEQYF. The CDR3 DNA reads as TGTGCCAGCAGTGAATTTTGGACAGGGGGCAGGTACGAGCAGTACTTC.

This clonotype was observed many times. The chain recombines TRBV5-1 with TRBJ2-3; the D gene is possibly TRBD2 (6 bases). CDR3 length: 16 amino acids. Trimming took off 4 bases at V and 1 base at J, with 16 bases between the two ends. CDR1 SGHRS and CDR2 YFSETQ come from the germline V gene. CDR3 sequence: CASSLALALGTDTQYF. The CDR3 bases are TGCGCCAGCAGCCTCGCACTAGCCCTCGGCACAGATACGCAGTATTTT.

This clonotype was counted at least ten times. The V gene is TRBV27, the J gene TRBJ2-2; 8 bases align to TRBD2. Trimming removed 6 bases from V and 7 bases from J; junction bases left unmatched: 10. CDR3 length: 15 residues. Germline V gene lookup returns CDR1 MNHEY and CDR2 SMNVEV (reference sequence). This CDR3 is CASRYTGGPDGELFF. The CDR3 coding sequence is TGTGCCAGCAGATATACGGGAGGGCCAGACGGGGAGCTGTTTTTT.

With respect to this clonotype: A much larger clonotype is one base distant, so this may be a read error. V gene TRBV19 combines with J gene TRBJ2-1; 10 nucleotides align to TRBD2. The CDR3 is made up of 18 amino acids. After removal of 3 bases from V and 8 bases from J, the junction contained 16 bases not matched to a gene. Germline V lookup: CDR1 LNHDA, CDR2 SQIVND (reference sequence). The CDR3 DNA reads TGTGCCAGTAGTATGAGCGGTGCTAGCGGGAGTCTTTTCGATGAGCAGTTCTTC. It encodes CASSMSGASGSLFDEQFF.

The rearrangement uses TRBV4-1 and TRBJ2-1; the D gene is possibly TRBD2 (6 bases). Germline assignment: CDR1 MGHRA and CDR2 YSYEKL. The V end was cut by 1 base, the J end by 1 base, with 11 bases between. This CDR3 has 16 amino acids. As DNA, the CDR3 is TGCGCCAGCAGCCAAGTCGGTAGCGGTTCCTACAATGAGCAGTTCTTC. Translation: CASSQVGSGSYNEQFF.

The chain uses TRBV30 and TRBJ1-1; no clear D. Trimming shortened V by 1 base and J by 2 bases, and 8 bases separated the two germline ends. There are 13 residues in the CDR3. The germline gives CDR1 GTSNPN, CDR2 SVGIG (reference sequence). Here the CDR3 DNA reads TGTGCCTGGAGTGAGGAGCAAAACACTGAAGCTTTCTTT. The encoded protein is CAWSEEQNTEAFF.

This clonotype was recorded a few times. This chain joins TRBV19 and TRBJ2-7, with TRBD1 matching 9 bases. J gave up 1 base and V 6 bases, and 4 bases lay outside the gene matches. From germline, CDR1 is LNHDA and CDR2 SQIVND (reference sequence). The CDR3 consists of 14 residues. The CDR3 loop reads CASSRQGGSYEQYF. In nucleotides, the CDR3 is TGTGCCAGTAGCCGACAGGGGGGGTCCTACGAGCAGTACTTC.

This clonotype has at least ten counts. This sequence joins TRBV2 and TRBJ2-3; 7 nucleotides line up with TRBD2. The germline V gene has CDR1 SNHLY and CDR2 FYNNEI. V gave up 6 bases and J gave up 1 base; unmatched junction bases: 10. The CDR3 is made up of 16 amino acids. CDR3 loop: CASRPTGGWGTDTQYF. CDR3 nucleotide sequence: TGTGCCAGCAGGCCTACGGGAGGTTGGGGCACAGATACGCAGTATTTT. Looking up the rest from reference TRBV2 and TRBJ2-3 gives the full variable domain: EPEVTQTPSHQVTQMGQEVILRCVPISNHLYFYWYRQILGQKVEFLVSFYNNEISEKSEIFDDQFSVERPDGSNFTLKIRSTKLEDSAMYFCASRPTGGWGTDTQYFGPGTRLTVL.

This clonotype was seen repeatedly, ten times or more. The chain uses TRBV7-2 and TRBJ2-1; possible D gene TRBD2, 6 bases. V was shortened by 5 bases and J by 10 bases, with 15 bases between the two germline ends. This CDR3 has 13 residues. Per the germline V gene, CDR1 is SGHTA and CDR2 is FQGNSA. CDR3 DNA sequence: TGTGCCAGCAGCCCGGGGGTCGCTTTAGAGCAGTTCTTC. Residues: CASSPGVALEQFF.

The chain is built from TRBV6-1 and TRBJ2-7; 8 bases align to TRBD2. Germline CDR1 MNHNS, CDR2 SASEGT. J gave up 9 bases and V 6 bases, and 16 bases lay outside the gene matches. This CDR3 region has 15 residues. The CDR3 loop reads CASRALGGRYGGQYF. The CDR3 nucleotides are TGTGCCAGCAGGGCCCTTGGCGGGAGGTATGGTGGGCAGTACTTC.

At least ten counts were recorded for this clonotype. The chain carries TRBV27 and TRBJ1-2; 7 bases fit TRBD1. The V gene end was trimmed by 4 bases and the J gene end by 6 bases; junction bases not matched to a gene: 8. The CDR3 has 14 residues. CDR1 and CDR2 from the germline V gene are MNHEY and SMNVEV (reference sequence). The CDR3 DNA sequence: TGTGCCAGCAGTTCTTCCGTGACAGGGAATGGCTACACCTTC. Protein product: CASSSSVTGNGYTF.

At least ten counts were recorded for this clonotype. V usage is TRBV27 and J usage is TRBJ2-7; the match to TRBD1 covers 8 bases. Trimming removed 3 bases from V and 2 bases from J; junction bases left unmatched: 3. The germline gives CDR1 MNHEY, CDR2 SMNVEV (reference sequence). This CDR3 has 14 amino acids. For the CDR3, the DNA is TGTGCCAGCAGTTTCCGGGACAGGCCCTACGAGCAGTACTTC. This gives the protein CASSFRDRPYEQYF.

This clonotype was observed many times. J is TRBJ2-1 and V is TRBV7-2; 10 bases fit TRBD1. The CDR3 extends over 16 amino acids. Trimming took 4 bases from V and 0 from J; bases not matched to a gene: 3. CDR1 is SGHTA, CDR2 FQGNSA, per germline. CDR3 DNA: TGTGCCAGCAGCTCCAGGACAGGGGGCTCCTACAATGAGCAGTTCTTC. Translated: CASSSRTGGSYNEQFF.

Many counts were recorded for this clonotype. The V call is TRBV11-1, the J call TRBJ1-5; D not resolved. Trimming removed 1 base at V and 5 bases at J, with 6 bases between. This CDR3 contains 13 residues. Germline CDR1 reads SGHAT; CDR2 reads FQDESV (reference sequence). CDR3 nucleotides: TGTGCCAGCAGCTTAGATAGAGATCAGCCCCAGCATTTT. This translates into CASSLDRDQPQHF.

This clonotype was seen ten or more times. The rearrangement links TRBV20-1 to TRBJ2-5, with D tentatively TRBD1 or TRBD2 (6 bases each). The germline gives CDR1 DFQATT, CDR2 SNEGSKA (reference sequence). With 2 bases removed from V and 4 bases from J, the gap between germline ends came to 14 bases. The CDR3 sequence is 14 residues long. CDR3 in DNA: TGCAGTGCTAGATATAGGGGGAGGCTAGAGACCCAGTACTTC. Protein: CSARYRGRLETQYF.

In its sample, this clonotype was seen many times. The V and J genes are TRBV30 and TRBJ1-1; D remains unclear. Trimming shortened V by 7 bases and J by 6 bases, and 18 bases separated the two germline ends. The CDR3 loop spans 13 amino acids. CDR1 GTSNPN and CDR2 SVGIG come from the germline V gene (reference sequence). The CDR3 spells CASRPLLPAEAFF. The CDR3 coding sequence is TGTGCCTCTCGGCCGTTATTACCGGCTGAAGCTTTCTTT.

Ten or more counts support this clonotype. The gene calls are TRBV7-2 and TRBJ2-7; TRBD1 matches at 7 bases. J gave up 3 bases and V 5 bases, and 7 bases lay outside the gene matches. In germline, CDR1 is SGHTA, CDR2 FQGNSA. This CDR3 spans 14 amino acids. The CDR3 DNA reads TGTGCCAGCAGCGAGATAGGGACAGACTACGAGCAGTACTTC. This encodes CASSEIGTDYEQYF.

Details on this clonotype: A read error may be the cause here, since a much bigger clone is one base away. CDR3: CASSLVVPNERFF. The CDR3 nucleotides read TGTGCCAGCAGTTTGGTAGTCCCCAATGAGCGGTTCTTC. This chain uses TRBV28 with TRBJ2-1; the D is unclear. The CDR3 is 13 residues long. Germline CDR1 reads MDHEN; CDR2 reads SYDVKM. The full variable domain, completed using reference TRBV28 and TRBJ2-1, is DVKVTQSSRYLVKRTGEKVFLECVQDMDHENMFWYRQDPGLGLRLIYFSYDVKMKEKGDIPEGYSVSREKKERFSLILESASTNQTSMYLCASSLVVPNERFFGPGTRLTVL.

This clonotype occurred many times. The rearrangement uses TRBV13 and TRBJ1-1; D is unclear. V gave up 6 bases and J gave up 7 bases, with 9 bases separating them. This CDR3 is 11 amino acids long. CDR1 and CDR2 from the germline V gene are PRHDT and FYEKMQ (reference sequence). CDR3 loop: CASSFRLEAFF. The CDR3 bases are TGTGCCAGCAGTTTTAGACTTGAAGCTTTCTTT.

This chain joins TRBV19 and TRBJ2-1; 9 bases agree with TRBD2. This CDR3 region has 18 residues. Germline loops: CDR1 LNHDA, CDR2 SQIVND (reference sequence). V was pared by 1 base and J by 0 bases, with 7 bases of the junction left unmatched. The CDR3 is CASSIVGGSGSSYNEQFF. The CDR3 region has the DNA TGTGCCAGTAGTATAGTAGGGGGTAGCGGGAGCTCCTACAATGAGCAGTTCTTC.

This clonotype was seen ten or more times. The gene calls are TRBV6-1 and TRBJ2-7; TRBD1 agrees at 9 bases. CDR3 length: 13 amino acids. V shed 3 bases and J 6 bases; nucleotides not matched to a gene: 3. Germline lookup yields CDR1 MNHNS and CDR2 SASEGT. The chain's CDR3 is CASSDPTGGEQYF. The CDR3 bases are TGTGCCAGCAGTGATCCGACAGGGGGCGAGCAGTACTTC.

This clonotype came up many times. V gene TRBV7-9 combines with J gene TRBJ2-7; tentative D call: TRBD1 (5 bases). The germline V gene encodes CDR1 SEHNR and CDR2 FQNEAQ (reference sequence). The V end was cut by 1 base, the J end by 5 bases, with 15 bases between. CDR3 size: 15 residues. Here the CDR3 DNA reads TGTGCCAGCAGCTTAGGGGGCAGGGCCATCGACGAGCAGTACTTC. Translating gives CASSLGGRAIDEQYF.

This clonotype was observed at least ten times. CDR3 in DNA: TGTGCCAGCAGCTTAGGTGGGGGGGTTTGGGATGAGCAGTTCTTC. Protein sequence: CASSLGGGVWDEQFF. This rearrangement joins TRBV7-2 to TRBJ2-1; 7 nucleotides line up with TRBD2. V lost 1 base to trimming and J lost 8 bases; unmatched junction nucleotides: 8. The CDR3 has 15 amino acids. Germline assignment: CDR1 SGHTA and CDR2 FQGNSA. The variable domain in full, with the rest retrieved from reference TRBV7-2 and TRBJ2-1, is GAGVSQSPSNKVTEKGKDVELRCDPISGHTALYWYRQSLGQGLEFLIYFQGNSAPDKSGLPSDRFSAERTGGSVSTLTIQRTQQEDSAVYLCASSLGGGVWDEQFFGPGTRLTVL.

The chain carries TRBV25-1 and TRBJ1-3; D call uncertain. The CDR3 is 14 amino acids. CDR1 is MGHDK, CDR2 SYGVNS, per germline. V lost 7 bases and J lost 8, with 18 bases in between. As DNA, the CDR3 is TGTGCCAGCAAACCCTCGGGGAGGTCAGACACCATATATTTT. Protein: CASKPSGRSDTIYF.

This clonotype showed up many times. The V gene is TRBV9, the J gene TRBJ1-1; a possible D gene is TRBD1 (5 bases). Trimming cost V 3 bases and J 4 bases, with 16 bases left between them. The germline gives CDR1 SGDLS, CDR2 YYNGEE. CDR3 length: 15 residues. The CDR3 loop reads CASSADGSGTTEAFF. The CDR3 DNA follows: TGTGCCAGCAGCGCCGACGGGTCGGGGACCACTGAAGCTTTCTTT. The complete variable domain, with remaining parts taken from reference TRBV9 and TRBJ1-1, reads DSGVTQTPKHLITATGQRVTLRCSPRSGDLSVYWYQQSLDQGLQFLIQYYNGEERAKGNILERFSAQQFPDLHSELNLSSLELGDSALYFCASSADGSGTTEAFFGQGTRLTVV.

This chain joins TRBV20-1 and TRBJ1-4; D is perhaps TRBD1 (6 bases). This CDR3 contains 13 residues. Trimming shortened V by 4 bases and J by 4 bases, and 10 bases separated the two germline ends. CDR1 and CDR2 from the germline V gene are DFQATT and SNEGSKA (reference sequence). The CDR3 bases are TGCAGTGCTATCAAGGGGGGTAATGAAAAACTGTTTTTT. Protein product: CSAIKGGNEKLFF.

In this sample, this clonotype turned up many times. V is TRBV7-2 and J is TRBJ2-3; D is perhaps TRBD1 (6 bases). CDR1 is SGHTA, CDR2 FQGNSA, per germline. The length of the CDR3 is 14 residues. V lost 1 base to trimming and J lost 2 bases, with 7 bases between them. The chain's CDR3 is CASSLGTATDTQYF. The CDR3 DNA follows: TGTGCCAGCAGCTTAGGGACAGCCACAGATACGCAGTATTTT.

This clonotype was observed many times. The chain is built from TRBV7-9 and TRBJ2-1; 7 nucleotides align to TRBD2. The germline CDR1 and CDR2 sequences are SEHNR and FQNEAQ (reference sequence). The CDR3 consists of 14 residues. Trimming removed 5 bases from V and 4 bases from J; junction bases left unmatched: 5. In DNA form, the CDR3 reads TGTGCCAGCAGCACCCCGGGACTATACAATGAGCAGTTCTTC. Amino acids: CASSTPGLYNEQFF.